This is a list of T cell receptor beta chains from one sample in a study of T cell responses to AZD1222 COVID-19 vaccine. The table came from immunoSEQ multiplex PCR; TCRdb's copy has only in-frame clones and leaves some out. The sample includes about 50,000 clones, about 80% of them seen just once. The sample in question was peripheral blood, obtained 28 days after the second AZD1222 dose. These TCRs come from an adult who received the AZD1222 COVID-19 vaccine. The CDR3 runs from the conserved cysteine through the conserved F or W. The D gene is left open where the match is weak. Where a row states a size, it is once, few, many or the class of an expanded clone; other rows omit it.

CDR3: CASSLVGSGETQYF
DNA: TGCGCCAGCAGCTTGGTTGGGTCCGGGGAGACCCAGTACTTC
J: TRBJ2-5
size: -
V: TRBV5-1
D: -

CDR3: CASSLQSSGNTIYF
DNA: TGCGCCAGCAGCTTACAGAGCTCTGGAAACACCATATATTTT
J: TRBJ1-3
size: -
V: TRBV5-1
D: -

CDR3: CASSPGQGAFTSGELFF
DNA: TGTGCCAGCTCTCCGGGACAGGGGGCTTTTACGTCCGGGGAGCTGTTTTTT
J: TRBJ2-2
size: -
V: TRBV7-8
D: TRBD1

CDR3: CASSWTANNQPQHF
DNA: TGTGCCAGCAGTTGGACCGCGAACAATCAGCCCCAGCATTTT
J: TRBJ1-5
size: -
V: TRBV2
D: -

CDR3: CASSLYGGRADTQYF
DNA: TGTGCCAGCAGTTTATACGGCGGGAGGGCAGATACGCAGTATTTT
J: TRBJ2-3
size: -
V: TRBV27
D: TRBD2

CDR3: CASSEGDRGRFAEAFF
DNA: TGTGCCAGCAGTGAAGGGGACAGGGGGCGTTTTGCGGAAGCTTTCTTT
J: TRBJ1-1
size: -
V: TRBV6-1
D: TRBD1

CDR3: CASSAGGHTEAFF
DNA: TGTGCCAGCAGCGCGGGGGGGCACACTGAAGCTTTCTTT
J: TRBJ1-1
size: -
V: TRBV9
D: -

CDR3: CASSLDRPLTTTNEKLFF
DNA: TGTGCCAGCAGCCTGGACAGGCCTTTAACTACAACTAATGAAAAACTGTTTTTT
J: TRBJ1-4
size: -
V: TRBV7-2
D: TRBD1

CDR3: CATSDWTNSFNPGELFF
DNA: TGTGCCACCAGTGATTGGACAAACTCTTTCAACCCCGGGGAGCTGTTTTTT
J: TRBJ2-2
size: -
V: TRBV24-1
D: -

CDR3: CASSDGDRGRDTEAFF
DNA: TGTGCCAGCAGCGATGGGGACAGGGGGCGCGACACTGAAGCTTTCTTT
J: TRBJ1-1
size: once
V: TRBV5-4
D: TRBD1

CDR3: CASSLTGNTEAFF
DNA: TGTGCCAGCAGTCTAACCGGGAACACTGAAGCTTTCTTT
J: TRBJ1-1
size: few
V: TRBV28
D: -

CDR3: CASSLGGTGERNGYTF
DNA: TGTGCCAGCAGCTTAGGAGGGACAGGGGAGAGGAATGGCTACACCTTC
J: TRBJ1-2
size: -
V: TRBV7-9
D: TRBD1

CDR3: CATNRALQETQYF
DNA: TGTGCCACCAACAGGGCCCTCCAAGAGACCCAGTACTTC
J: TRBJ2-5
size: -
V: TRBV28
D: -

CDR3: CAIGGRAADTEAFF
DNA: TGTGCCATTGGGGGGAGGGCAGCGGACACTGAAGCTTTCTTT
J: TRBJ1-1
size: -
V: TRBV10-3
D: -

CDR3: CASSRGPAGGEETQYF
DNA: TGTGCCAGCAGCCGAGGACCAGCGGGAGGGGAAGAGACCCAGTACTTC
J: TRBJ2-5
size: -
V: TRBV27
D: TRBD2

CDR3: CATSEDRTTDTQYF
DNA: TGTGCCACCAGTGAGGACAGGACAACAGATACGCAGTATTTT
J: TRBJ2-3
size: few
V: TRBV24-1
D: TRBD1

CDR3: CASTLGQGFSEKLFF
DNA: TGTGCCAGCACCTTGGGACAGGGGTTTTCTGAAAAACTGTTTTTT
J: TRBJ1-4
size: -
V: TRBV2
D: TRBD1

CDR3: CASGDRISGNTIYF
DNA: TGTGCCAGTGGCGACAGAATCTCTGGAAACACCATATATTTT
J: TRBJ1-3
size: -
V: TRBV6-5
D: -

CDR3: CASSPVPGGALAEAFF
DNA: TGTGCCAGCTCCCCGGTGCCGGGGGGCGCATTGGCTGAAGCTTTCTTT
J: TRBJ1-1
size: -
V: TRBV18
D: -

CDR3: CASSPSGAENYGYTF
DNA: TGTGCCAGCTCACCGAGCGGAGCGGAGAACTATGGCTACACCTTC
J: TRBJ1-2
size: -
V: TRBV18
D: -

CDR3: CASRVERANTGELFF
DNA: TGTGCCAGTCGTGTTGAGAGGGCGAACACCGGGGAGCTGTTTTTT
J: TRBJ2-2
size: -
V: TRBV19
D: -

CDR3: CASSYQRGETQYF
DNA: TGTGCCAGCAGCTACCAGCGGGGAGAGACCCAGTACTTC
J: TRBJ2-5
size: -
V: TRBV6-5
D: TRBD2